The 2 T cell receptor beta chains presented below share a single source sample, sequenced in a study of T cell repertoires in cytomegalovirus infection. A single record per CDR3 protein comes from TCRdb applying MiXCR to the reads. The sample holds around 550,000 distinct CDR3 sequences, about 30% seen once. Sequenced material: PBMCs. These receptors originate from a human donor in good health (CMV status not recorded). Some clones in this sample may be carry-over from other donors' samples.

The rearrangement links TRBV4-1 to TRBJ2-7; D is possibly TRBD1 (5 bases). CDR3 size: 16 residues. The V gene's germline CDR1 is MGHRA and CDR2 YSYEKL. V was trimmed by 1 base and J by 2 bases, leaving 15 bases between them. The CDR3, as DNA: TGCGCCAGCAGCCAAGGATGGACAAAGACCACCTACGAGCAGTACGTC. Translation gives CASSQGWTKTTYEQYV.

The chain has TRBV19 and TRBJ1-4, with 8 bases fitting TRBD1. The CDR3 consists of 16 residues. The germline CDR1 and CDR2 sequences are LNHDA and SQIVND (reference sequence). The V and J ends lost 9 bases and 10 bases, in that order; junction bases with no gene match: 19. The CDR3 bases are TGTGCCAGCCACGGACAGGGAAGGGACGCCGGGGGAAAACTGTTTTTT. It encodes CASHGQGRDAGGKLFF.